The 21 T cell receptor beta chains in this list originate from one sample, sequenced in a study of vaccination and CD4 T cells after COVID-19. Antigen specificity for these receptors is unknown. Treatment denoted: roughly 10-day PBMC culture with coronavirus spike peptide pools or control peptides (ViraFEST assay). Researchers used the Oncomine TCR Beta short-read assay to sequence DNA from cultured CD4+ T cells. TCRdb ran MiXCR on the PCR reads and lists one entry per CDR3 protein. This repertoire shows 20,000 or so distinct CDR3 sequences, 67% found once; its top ten account for about 7.1%. The sample consisted of CD4+ T cells from blood, cultured in vitro. The receptors shown here come from a human donor who had recovered from COVID-19.

The chain carries TRBV27 and TRBJ2-1, with D maybe TRBD2 (6 bases). V lost 3 bases, J lost 0 bases, and 15 bases lay in between. CDR3 length equals 17 residues. Per germline, CDR1 MNHEY and CDR2 SMNVEV (reference sequence). The CDR3 here is CASSFLGRSGSYNEQFF. The CDR3 nucleotides are TGTGCCAGCAGTTTCCTTGGACGTAGCGGCTCCTACAATGAGCAGTTCTTC.

V and J are TRBV20-1 and TRBJ1-2; D not resolved. Trimming stripped 1 base from V and 4 bases from J, with 22 bases between. Germline V CDR1 and CDR2: DFQATT, SNEGSKA (reference sequence). This CDR3 has 17 residues. CDR3 sequence (DNA): TGCAGTGCTAGAGCCATTGACCCCAGAGATCGCAGCTATGGCTACACCTTC. Protein product: CSARAIDPRDRSYGYTF.

The chain employs TRBV28 and TRBJ1-4; weak D call: TRBD1 (5 bases). This CDR3 has 17 amino acids. V lost 8 bases to trimming and J lost 0 bases, with 19 bases between them. Germline V lookup: CDR1 MDHEN, CDR2 SYDVKM. The CDR3 protein is CASADGPAGATNEKLFF. The CDR3 bases are TGTGCCAGCGCCGACGGACCCGCGGGGGCAACTAATGAAAAACTGTTTTTT. Full variable domain (outside the CDR3, taken from reference TRBV28 and TRBJ1-4): DVKVTQSSRYLVKRTGEKVFLECVQDMDHENMFWYRQDPGLGLRLIYFSYDVKMKEKGDIPEGYSVSREKKERFSLILESASTNQTSMYLCASADGPAGATNEKLFFGSGTQLSVL.

The chain has TRBV7-3 and TRBJ2-2, with 10 bases that match TRBD1. This CDR3 spans 15 amino acids. Trimming removed 5 bases from V and 4 bases from J; junction bases left unmatched: 4. Germline V gene sequence: CDR1 SGHTA, CDR2 FQGTGA. DNA of the CDR3: TGTGCCAGCAGCCCTCGGACAGGGGGCACCGGGGAGCTGTTTTTT. This translates into CASSPRTGGTGELFF.

This clonotype has only a few counts. This chain joins TRBV20-1 and TRBJ2-3, with 10 positions matching TRBD2. This CDR3 is 17 amino acids long. CDR1 and CDR2 from the germline V gene are DFQATT and SNEGSKA (reference sequence). V dropped 6 bases and J dropped 2; count of bases not matched to a gene: 14. CDR3 residues: CSATRRSGGPHTDTQYF. In DNA, the CDR3 is TGCAGTGCAACCCGGCGTAGCGGGGGGCCCCACACAGATACGCAGTATTTT.

The table lists this clonotype with a few counts. The chain recombines TRBV15 with TRBJ1-1, with D possibly TRBD1 on 5 matching bases. With 1 base removed from V and 2 bases from J, the gap between germline ends came to 8 bases. The CDR3 is made up of 14 amino acids. From germline, CDR1 is LNHNV and CDR2 YYDKDF (reference sequence). This CDR3 reads CATSRGQLNTEAFF. The CDR3 coding sequence is TGTGCCACCAGCAGAGGACAGTTAAACACTGAAGCTTTCTTT.

V is TRBV6-1 and J is TRBJ2-3, with 10 bases fitting TRBD2. Trimming at V came to 7 bases and at J to 6 bases, leaving 16 bases not matched to a gene. This CDR3 is built from 17 residues. Per the germline V gene, CDR1 is MNHNS and CDR2 is SASEGT. Here the CDR3 reads CASTKSGASGSSDTQYF. The CDR3, as DNA: TGTGCCAGCACCAAATCTGGGGCTAGCGGGAGTTCCGATACGCAGTATTTT.

The V and J genes are TRBV28 and TRBJ2-7; TRBD1 might be the D (5 bases). Germline-derived CDR1 and CDR2 are MDHEN and SYDVKM. The CDR3 consists of 14 residues. Trimming pared 5 bases from V and 3 bases from J, leaving 14 bases between. CDR3 nucleotides: TGTGCCAGCAGTGACAGACGACTGTACTACGAGCAGTACTTC. Protein sequence: CASSDRRLYYEQYF.

This clonotype was recorded a few times. The chain employs TRBV20-1 and TRBJ1-1, with TRBD1 identical over 7 bases. Germline CDR1 reads DFQATT; CDR2 reads SNEGSKA (reference sequence). This CDR3 is 14 amino acids long. With 3 bases clipped from V and 7 bases from J, the junction kept 11 bases outside the gene matches. CDR3 sequence reads: CSARVTGRVLEAFF. As DNA, the CDR3 is TGCAGTGCTAGGGTGACAGGGCGGGTCCTTGAAGCTTTCTTT.

This chain uses TRBV4-1 with TRBJ2-2; 11 bases fit TRBD2. J lost 0 bases, V lost 1 base, and 1 base had no gene match. The CDR3 length is 17 residues. CDR1 and CDR2 (germline): MGHRA, YSYEKL. CDR3 DNA sequence: TGCGCCAGCAGCCAAGTGGGACTAGCGGCGAACACCGGGGAGCTGTTTTTT. Translating it yields CASSQVGLAANTGELFF.

The V call is TRBV7-9, the J call TRBJ1-3; 8 bases are shared with TRBD1. In germline, CDR1 is SEHNR, CDR2 FQNEAQ (reference sequence). This CDR3 has 15 residues. Trimming took 5 bases from V and 4 from J; bases not matched to a gene: 7. The CDR3 reads CASSLNRGYGNTIYF. In nucleotides, the CDR3 is TGTGCCAGCAGCCTTAACAGGGGGTACGGAAACACCATATATTTT.

This clonotype came up a few times. The chain links TRBV24-1 to TRBJ1-3; D not certain. Trimming shortened V by 9 bases and J by 3 bases, and 14 bases separated the two germline ends. Germline CDR1 and CDR2: KGHDR and SFDVKD. The CDR3 spans 14 residues. This CDR3 reads CATSPGWGGNTIYF. The CDR3 coding sequence is TGTGCCACCTCGCCGGGGTGGGGTGGAAACACCATATATTTT.

This chain uses TRBV6-5 with TRBJ2-3; no firm D call. The germline V and J ends were trimmed by 0 bases and 7 bases, with 11 bases remaining between them. Germline-derived CDR1 and CDR2 are MNHEY and SVGAGI. The CDR3 covers 14 residues. In DNA form, the CDR3 reads TGTGCCAGCAGTTACTCCCCGCCGAGCTATACGCAGTATTTT. Amino acids: CASSYSPPSYTQYF.

V usage is TRBV20-1 and J usage is TRBJ2-3, with D uncertain. This CDR3 is 13 amino acids long. The V gene's germline CDR1 is DFQATT and CDR2 SNEGSKA (reference sequence). Trimming removed 0 bases from V and 8 bases from J, with 12 bases in between. CDR3 amino acids: CSARDLAPGTQYF. The CDR3 DNA follows: TGCAGTGCTAGAGATCTTGCCCCCGGTACGCAGTATTTT.

V is TRBV2 and J is TRBJ2-3; 9 bases are shared with TRBD2. This CDR3 contains 19 residues. Germline V gene data show CDR1 as SNHLY and CDR2 as FYNNEI. Germline trimming cut 6 bases from V and 5 bases from J; bases unmatched to any gene: 21. The CDR3 is CASRVFARTSENVGDTQYF. DNA for the CDR3: TGTGCCAGCAGAGTTTTCGCCCGGACTAGCGAGAACGTAGGAGATACGCAGTATTTT.

The V and J genes are TRBV12-3 or TRBV12-4 and TRBJ2-7; the match to TRBD2 covers 7 bases. The V and J ends lost 3 bases and 5 bases, in that order; junction bases with no gene match: 7. This CDR3 is built from 14 residues. Here the CDR3 reads CASSLGGSAHEQYF. The CDR3 nucleotides are TGTGCCAGCAGTTTGGGCGGGAGTGCCCACGAGCAGTACTTC.

The chain couples TRBV6-5 to TRBJ2-5; 8 bases are a match to TRBD2. J gave up 5 bases and V 2 bases, and 16 bases lay outside the gene matches. The CDR3 consists of 18 residues. Germline V CDR1 and CDR2: MNHEY, SVGAGI. In nucleotides, the CDR3 is TGTGCCAGCAGTTACAGGGCTCCCACTACTAGCGGAAGGGAGACCCAGTACTTC. Its protein is CASSYRAPTTSGRETQYF.

This sequence joins TRBV19 and TRBJ1-5, with 9 bases identical to TRBD1. With 4 bases clipped from V and 4 bases from J, the junction kept 8 bases outside the gene matches. CDR1 LNHDA and CDR2 SQIVND come from the germline V gene (reference sequence). There are 16 residues in the CDR3. The CDR3 sequence: CASSREGTGLNQPQHF. CDR3 in DNA: TGTGCCAGTAGTAGGGAGGGGACAGGGTTAAATCAGCCCCAGCATTTT.

The J gene is TRBJ2-7, the V gene TRBV20-1; 12 nucleotides match TRBD2. V was pared by 6 bases and J by 6 bases, with 12 bases of the junction left unmatched. The CDR3 has 15 residues. Germline CDR1 DFQATT, CDR2 SNEGSKA (reference sequence). The CDR3 DNA follows: TGCAGTGCCTGGACGCCGACTAGCGGGAGCTCCGAGCAGTACTTC. It codes for CSAWTPTSGSSEQYF.

The chain links TRBV28 to TRBJ1-5, with 9 bases fitting TRBD1. Germline CDR1 reads MDHEN; CDR2 reads SYDVKM. CDR3 length equals 14 residues. J was trimmed by 12 bases and V by 6 bases; bases with no gene match: 12. The CDR3 sequence is CASRPGQGGRLQHF. CDR3 in DNA: TGTGCCAGCAGACCGGGACAGGGAGGGCGGCTCCAGCATTTT.

This clonotype was seen just once. V usage is TRBV20-1 and J usage is TRBJ2-1; 7 bases line up with TRBD2. Germline CDR1 is DFQATT and CDR2 is SNEGSKA (reference sequence). The CDR3 runs to 16 residues. The V segment lost 1 base and the J segment 0 bases; nucleotides outside the gene matches: 6. CDR3 bases: TGCAGTGCTAGAGGGCTAGCGGTGAGCTCCTACAATGAGCAGTTCTTC. This gives the protein CSARGLAVSSYNEQFF.